A single sample is the source of the 22 T cell receptor beta chains below, sequenced in a study of blood T cell repertoires in COVID-19. TCRdb keeps only in-frame clones here, not all; method: immunoSEQ multiplex PCR. This table has roughly 110,000 clones, approximately 81% appearing once. Sample: peripheral blood. The origin of the receptors is a human donor in a cohort sampled during active COVID-19.

The rearrangement links TRBV5-4 to TRBJ2-1, with TRBD2 as a possible D gene (5 bases). CDR1 and CDR2 from the germline V gene are SGHNT and YYREEE (reference sequence). V lost 4 bases, J lost 0 bases, and 14 bases lay in between. CDR3 length: 16 residues. CDR3 amino acids: CASSQSKGASYNEQFF. The CDR3 DNA reads TGTGCCAGCAGCCAATCAAAGGGAGCCTCCTACAATGAGCAGTTCTTC.

The table lists this clone with a few counts. At the DNA level, this CDR3 is encoded by other sequences in the same sample as well. V usage is TRBV9 and J usage is TRBJ2-7; 11 bases fit TRBD1. CDR1 is SGDLS, CDR2 YYNGEE, per germline. The CDR3 length is 14 residues. V was clipped by 2 bases and J by 4 bases; unmatched bases: 2. For the CDR3, the DNA is TGTGCCAGCAGCGTTGGACAGGGGGCTTACGAGCAGTACTTC. Translated: CASSVGQGAYEQYF.

The gene calls are TRBV5-1 and TRBJ2-7; 10 positions agree with TRBD1. In germline, CDR1 is SGHRS, CDR2 YFSETQ. The CDR3 is 16 residues long. V shed 0 bases and J 3 bases; nucleotides not matched to a gene: 6. CDR3 region: CASSLAGTGEGYEQYV. CDR3 nucleotide sequence: TGCGCCAGCAGCTTGGCCGGGACAGGGGAAGGCTACGAGCAGTACGTC.

The rearrangement joins TRBV2 to TRBJ1-4, with D hard to call. Between the trimmed V and J ends, which lost 3 bases and 7 bases, there was a span of 9 bases. The CDR3 extends over 13 amino acids. Germline CDR1 reads SNHLY; CDR2 reads FYNNEI. CDR3 loop: CASSDLRGEKLFF. The CDR3, as DNA: TGTGCCAGCAGTGACCTGAGAGGTGAAAAACTGTTTTTT. The whole variable domain, remainder taken from reference TRBV2 and TRBJ1-4, is EPEVTQTPSHQVTQMGQEVILRCVPISNHLYFYWYRQILGQKVEFLVSFYNNEISEKSEIFDDQFSVERPDGSNFTLKIRSTKLEDSAMYFCASSDLRGEKLFFGSGTQLSVL.

This clone was observed a few times. The chain recombines TRBV4-3 with TRBJ2-1, with TRBD2 identical over 9 bases. This CDR3 is 21 amino acids long. In germline, CDR1 is LGHNA, CDR2 YSLEER. The V gene end was trimmed by 0 bases and the J gene end by 0 bases; junction bases not matched to a gene: 15. The DNA for the CDR3 is TGCGCCAGCAGCCAAGATCGGGGGCTAGCGGGGTACTTAAGCTCCTACAATGAGCAGTTCTTC. Its protein is CASSQDRGLAGYLSSYNEQFF.

The rearrangement joins TRBV27 to TRBJ2-1, with D uncertain. The V gene's germline CDR1 is MNHEY and CDR2 SMNVEV (reference sequence). The length of the CDR3 is 15 residues. With 5 bases removed from V and 2 bases from J, the gap between germline ends came to 13 bases. CDR3 in DNA: TGTGCCAGCAGTCCCCCCCAGTACACCTACAATGAGCAGTTCTTC. This encodes CASSPPQYTYNEQFF.

This clone showed up just once. The sample holds other DNA sequences that translate to the same CDR3. V gene TRBV19 combines with J gene TRBJ2-2, with 7 bases aligning to TRBD2. V trimming: 6 bases; J trimming: 13 bases; junction bases outside the gene matches: 20. Germline loops: CDR1 LNHDA, CDR2 SQIVND (reference sequence). This CDR3 spans 16 amino acids. The CDR3, as DNA: TGTGCCAGTAGCCCCGGGGGTCGGGGGTCGGGGGGAGTGCTGTTTTTT. The encoded protein is CASSPGGRGSGGVLFF.

The CDR3 coding sequence is TGTGCCAGCAGCCAAGTCCCGGTCGTAAATGAGCAGTTCTTC. It specifies CASSQVPVVNEQFF. The chain employs TRBV3-1 (or the pseudogene TRBV3-2) and TRBJ2-1; D is uncertain. The CDR3 length is 14 residues. The V and J ends lost 1 base and 7 bases respectively, with 11 bases between them. CDR1 and CDR2 from the germline V gene are LGHDT and YNNKEL (reference sequence).

This chain connects TRBV29-1 to TRBJ2-3; TRBD2 agrees at 11 bases. The CDR3 contains 15 residues. Germline V CDR1 and CDR2: SQVTM, ANQGSEA. V lost 7 bases and J lost 3; bases outside the gene matches: 9. CDR3 residues: CSAPRLAGTTDTQYF. The CDR3 coding sequence is TGCAGCGCTCCAAGACTAGCGGGAACTACAGATACGCAGTATTTT.

This clone rates as medium-sized (0.01 to 0.1%). The J gene is TRBJ2-1, the V gene TRBV5-1, with TRBD2 matching over 7 bases. There are 17 residues in the CDR3. The V and J ends lost 4 bases and 3 bases, in that order; junction bases with no gene match: 13. CDR1 is SGHRS and CDR2 is YFSETQ in the germline V gene. The CDR3 spells CASSQSGERDFYNEQFF. CDR3 bases: TGCGCCAGCAGCCAATCGGGCGAGCGGGACTTCTACAATGAGCAGTTCTTC.

The rearrangement links TRBV14 to TRBJ1-6; possibly TRBD1 for D (5 bases). V lost 4 bases to trimming and J lost 6 bases, with 10 bases between them. CDR1 is SGHDN, CDR2 FVKESK, per germline. The CDR3 contains 14 residues. CDR3 sequence reads: CASSPTGFNSPLHF. The CDR3 DNA sequence: TGTGCCAGCAGCCCAACAGGTTTTAATTCACCCCTCCACTTT.

The chain has TRBV7-2 and TRBJ2-1; D possibly corresponds to TRBD2 (6 bases). Trimming cost V 4 bases and J 7 bases, with 23 bases left between them. The V gene's germline CDR1 is SGHTA and CDR2 FQGNSA. CDR3 length: 17 amino acids. The CDR3 coding sequence is TGTGCCAGCAGCTCTCCCCCCGTGGCGGGATTTTATAATGAGCAGTTCTTC. Its translation is CASSSPPVAGFYNEQFF. Supplemented by reference TRBV7-2 and TRBJ2-1, the full variable domain reads GAGVSQSPSNKVTEKGKDVELRCDPISGHTALYWYRQSLGQGLEFLIYFQGNSAPDKSGLPSDRFSAERTGGSVSTLTIQRTQQEDSAVYLCASSSPPVAGFYNEQFFGPGTRLTVL.

Only one count was recorded for this clone. J is TRBJ2-3 and V is TRBV10-1, with 7 bases aligning to TRBD2. V was clipped by 5 bases and J by 1 base; unmatched bases: 6. This CDR3 spans 15 amino acids. The germline V gene has CDR1 WNHNN and CDR2 SYGVQD (reference sequence). In DNA, the CDR3 is TGCGCCAGCAGTCCCGGCGGGAGCCGCACAGATACGCAGTATTTT. Translation gives CASSPGGSRTDTQYF.

There are a few counts of this clone. V gene TRBV7-9 combines with J gene TRBJ1-4; 8 bases match TRBD1. Germline V CDR1 and CDR2: SEHNR, FQNEAQ (reference sequence). V lost 1 base, J lost 8 bases, and 6 bases stayed unmatched. The CDR3 length is 15 residues. In DNA, the CDR3 is TGTGCCAGCAGCTTAGAGACAGGGGAGAGGGAAAAACTGTTTTTT. Residues: CASSLETGEREKLFF.

This clone was seen just once. The V and J genes are TRBV19 and TRBJ1-2, with D unresolved. The germline V gene has CDR1 LNHDA and CDR2 SQIVND (reference sequence). Trimming took off 3 bases at V and 8 bases at J, with 16 bases between the two ends. CDR3 length equals 14 residues. This CDR3 is CASSIFPGSVGYTF. In DNA, the CDR3 is TGTGCCAGTAGTATTTTTCCGGGGTCAGTCGGCTACACCTTC.

The CDR3 loop reads CASSIREESSYEQYF. The CDR3 DNA reads as TGTGCCAGCAGCATCCGGGAGGAGAGCTCCTACGAGCAGTACTTC. V gene TRBV9 combines with J gene TRBJ2-7; TRBD2 matches 7 bases. CDR3 size: 15 residues. Per the germline V gene, CDR1 is SGDLS and CDR2 is YYNGEE. V trimming: 4 bases; J trimming: 0 bases; junction bases outside the gene matches: 7.

The chain has TRBV7-8 and TRBJ1-1; no reliable D call. The CDR3 covers 13 residues. CDR1 is SGHVS and CDR2 is FQNEAQ in the germline V gene. V was trimmed by 1 base and J by 3 bases, leaving 6 bases between them. The CDR3 spells CASSLDEDTEAFF. Written as DNA, the CDR3 is TGTGCCAGCAGCTTAGATGAGGACACTGAAGCTTTCTTT.

The CDR3 here is CASSALGGNYEQYV. For the CDR3, the DNA is TGTGCCAGCAGCGCTTTGGGGGGGAACTACGAGCAGTACGTC. The chain recombines TRBV5-6 with TRBJ2-7, with 7 bases aligning to TRBD2. This CDR3 has 14 residues. V trimming: 4 bases; J trimming: 3 bases; junction bases outside the gene matches: 7. Germline CDR1 and CDR2: SGHDT and YYEEEE.

The genes are TRBV7-8 and TRBJ1-3; unclear D gene. Germline CDR1 reads SGHVS; CDR2 reads FQNEAQ. This CDR3 region has 14 residues. The V gene lost 0 bases and the J gene lost 4 bases, with 7 bases spanning the gap. The CDR3 DNA follows: TGTGCCAGCAGCTTAGCGGCGAGGGGAAACACCATATATTTT. This translates into CASSLAARGNTIYF. Filled out from reference TRBV7-8 and TRBJ1-3, the complete variable domain reads GAGVSQSPRYKVAKRGQDVALRCDPISGHVSLFWYQQALGQGPEFLTYFQNEAQLDKSGLPSDRFFAERPEGSVSTLKIQRTQQEDSAVYLCASSLAARGNTIYFGEGSWLTVV.

This clone was detected many times. The chain joins TRBV20-1 to TRBJ2-1; no firm D call. V was shortened by 2 bases and J by 6 bases, with 5 bases between the two germline ends. The CDR3 sequence is 11 residues long. Germline V gives CDR1 DFQATT, CDR2 SNEGSKA (reference sequence). This CDR3 reads CSARPLNEQFF. The CDR3 bases are TGCAGTGCTAGACCCCTCAATGAGCAGTTCTTC.

Only one count was recorded for this clone. CDR3: CASSSHSTSENYNEQFF. In nucleotides, the CDR3 is TGTGCCAGCAGCTCCCACTCAACTAGCGAGAACTACAATGAGCAGTTCTTC. The chain carries TRBV11-3 and TRBJ2-1, with 7 nucleotides matching TRBD2. Germline V CDR1 and CDR2: SGHNT, YENEEA. Trimming removed 4 bases from V and 3 bases from J; junction bases left unmatched: 12. This CDR3 spans 17 amino acids.

V gene TRBV6-2 or TRBV6-3 combines with J gene TRBJ2-2, with D perhaps matching TRBD1 (6 bases). The CDR3 extends over 16 amino acids. Germline V gene lookup returns CDR1 MNHEY and CDR2 SVGEGT. V was trimmed by 4 bases and J by 1 base, leaving 13 bases between them. The CDR3 DNA reads as TGTGCCAGCAGTTCGGGACAAACTAAGAACACCGGGGAGCTGTTTTTT. Translating gives CASSSGQTKNTGELFF.